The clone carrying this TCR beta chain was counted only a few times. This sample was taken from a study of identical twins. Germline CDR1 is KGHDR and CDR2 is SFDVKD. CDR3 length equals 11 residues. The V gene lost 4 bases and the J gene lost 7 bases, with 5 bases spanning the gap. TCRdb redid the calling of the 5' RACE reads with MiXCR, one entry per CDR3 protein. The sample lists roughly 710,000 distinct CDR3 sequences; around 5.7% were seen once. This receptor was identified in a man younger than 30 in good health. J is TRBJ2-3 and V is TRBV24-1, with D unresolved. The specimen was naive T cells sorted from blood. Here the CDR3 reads CATSDPHTQYF. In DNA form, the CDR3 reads TGTGCCACCAGTGACCCGCATACGCAGTATTTT.